This entry lists 28 T cell receptor beta chains sequenced from one sample in a study of control samples from healthy donors and cancer patients. Only in-frame clones appear in the TCRdb table, and some are missing; sequencing was by immunoSEQ multiplex PCR. Here the sample spans 150,000 or so clones, around nine tenths being singletons. Sequenced material: blood. Every receptor here comes from a man aged 30 to 39 in good health.

This clone was observed a single time. V usage is TRBV28 and J usage is TRBJ2-7; D not certain. The CDR3 extends over 11 amino acids. V was trimmed by 5 bases and J by 3 bases, leaving 5 bases between them. The germline V gene encodes CDR1 MDHEN and CDR2 SYDVKM. CDR3 sequence (DNA): TGTGCCAGCAGTGTTAACTACGAGCAGTACTTC. The encoded protein is CASSVNYEQYF.

This clone was observed a handful of times. This chain connects TRBV11-3 to TRBJ2-7, with a weak D call TRBD1 (5 bases). The germline V gene has CDR1 SGHNT and CDR2 YENEEA. Trimming took off 5 bases at V and 7 bases at J, with 18 bases between the two ends. This CDR3 spans 14 amino acids. CDR3 loop: CASSNAGLKGEQYF. The CDR3 DNA reads TGTGCCAGCAGCAATGCAGGTCTAAAGGGGGAGCAGTACTTC.

The chain couples TRBV10-3 to TRBJ1-6, with D unclear. V gave up 7 bases and J gave up 2 bases, with 6 bases separating them. CDR3 length: 13 residues. The germline CDR1 and CDR2 sequences are ENHRY and SYGVKD. The CDR3: CAIKRTYNSPLHF. DNA of the CDR3: TGTGCCATCAAAAGGACCTATAATTCACCCCTCCACTTT.

The chain has TRBV21-1 and TRBJ2-5; TRBD1, as called in the table, went unchecked against the DNA. TRBV21-1 is noted as a pseudogene. The CDR3 is made up of 14 amino acids. The CDR3 sequence is CASSTSQGRETQYF. The CDR3 DNA sequence: TGTGCCAGCAGCACATCACAGGGGCGGGAGACCCAGTACTTC.

The chain employs TRBV18 and TRBJ1-6, with D tentatively TRBD1 (5 bases). The V end lost 3 bases, the J end lost 10 bases, and 19 bases lay between the germline ends. CDR1 and CDR2 from the germline V gene are KGHSH and LQKENI. The CDR3 is made up of 16 amino acids. The CDR3 nucleotides are TGTGCCAGCTCACCGGGGACCAAAGCTTGGGAATCACCCCTCCACTTT. Translation gives CASSPGTKAWESPLHF. Drawing the rest from reference TRBV18 and TRBJ1-6, the complete variable domain is NAGVMQNPRHLVRRRGQEARLRCSPMKGHSHVYWYRQLPEEGLKFMVYLQKENIIDESGMPKERFSAEFPKEGPSILRIQQVVRGDSAAYFCASSPGTKAWESPLHFGNGTRLTVT.

The sample holds one count of this clone. This rearrangement joins TRBV7-3 to TRBJ2-1; D may be TRBD1 (5 bases). Germline CDR1 reads SGHTA; CDR2 reads FQGTGA. With 5 bases removed from V and 1 base from J, the gap between germline ends came to 12 bases. The CDR3 has 15 amino acids. The CDR3 DNA reads as TGTGCCAGCAGCCCATCCAGGGAATCCTACAATGAGCAGTTCTTC. This codes for CASSPSRESYNEQFF.

The gene calls are TRBV2 and TRBJ1-6; 7 bases align to TRBD1. The CDR3 spans 14 residues. CDR1 and CDR2 from the germline V gene are SNHLY and FYNNEI. V trimming: 4 bases; J trimming: 4 bases; junction bases outside the gene matches: 1. CDR3 nucleotide sequence: TGTGCCAGCAGTGGGGGACAGTATAATTCACCCCTCCACTTT. Encoded protein: CASSGGQYNSPLHF.

The gene calls are TRBV7-9 and TRBJ2-6; D possibly uses TRBD1 or TRBD2 (5 bases each). The CDR3 sequence is 15 residues long. The V gene lost 2 bases and the J gene lost 4 bases, with 9 bases spanning the gap. Germline V gives CDR1 SEHNR, CDR2 FQNEAQ (reference sequence). In DNA, the CDR3 is TGTGCCAGCAGCTTATGGGGGACCGGGGCCAACGTCCTGACTTTC. Its translation is CASSLWGTGANVLTF.

The genes are TRBV25-1 and TRBJ1-1; 8 nucleotides align to TRBD1. CDR1 and CDR2 from the germline V gene are MGHDK and SYGVNS. The ends lost 4 bases at V and 4 bases at J; junction bases unmatched: 5. This CDR3 spans 14 amino acids. The CDR3 DNA reads TGTGCCAGCAGTGGAACAGGGGGAGCCACTGAAGCTTTCTTT. Its translation is CASSGTGGATEAFF.

The chain combines TRBV7-2 with TRBJ1-3; D is unclear. The CDR3 consists of 16 residues. Germline V gives CDR1 SGHTA, CDR2 FQGNSA. V lost 0 bases and J 0 bases, leaving 9 bases between the germline ends. CDR3 nucleotide sequence: TGTGCCAGCAGCTTAGCCCCGATGAACTCTGGAAACACCATATATTTT. It specifies CASSLAPMNSGNTIYF.

This chain connects TRBV7-2 to TRBJ1-5, with 8 bases matching TRBD1. Trimming took 4 bases from V and 1 from J; bases not matched to a gene: 9. The V gene's germline CDR1 is SGHTA and CDR2 FQGNSA. This CDR3 region has 17 residues. The CDR3 is CASSSIDRGWSNQPQHF. In DNA, the CDR3 is TGTGCCAGCAGCTCAATTGACAGGGGATGGAGCAATCAGCCCCAGCATTTT.

This chain links TRBV6-5 with TRBJ1-1, with 7 bases identical to TRBD1. CDR3 size: 15 residues. CDR1 and CDR2 (germline): MNHEY, SVGAGI. The V and J ends lost 6 bases and 0 bases, in that order; junction bases with no gene match: 7. DNA of the CDR3: TGTGCCAGCAGGCCAAAGGGGGCAGTGAACACTGAAGCTTTCTTT. Translation: CASRPKGAVNTEAFF.

The chain couples TRBV5-5 to TRBJ1-6; D is unresolved. Trimming took off 4 bases at V and 7 bases at J, with 18 bases between the two ends. This CDR3 spans 16 amino acids. Per the germline V gene, CDR1 is SGHKS and CDR2 is YYEKEE (reference sequence). CDR3 DNA sequence: TGTGCCAGCAGCGGAACGCGAACGGGTTGGAATTCACCCCTCCACTTT. Its translation is CASSGTRTGWNSPLHF.

This chain connects TRBV4-2 to TRBJ1-2, with D possibly TRBD1 on 6 matching bases. This CDR3 comprises 14 residues. Deletions cut 5 bases from V and 2 bases from J, with 12 bases between. CDR1 and CDR2 (germline): LGHNA, YNFKEQ. This CDR3 is CASSKPDRNYGYTF. Here the CDR3 DNA reads TGTGCCAGCAGCAAGCCGGACAGAAACTATGGCTACACCTTC.

This chain links TRBV5-1 with TRBJ1-1; no reliable D call. CDR1 SGHRS and CDR2 YFSETQ come from the germline V gene. The CDR3 contains 13 residues. V lost 3 bases and J lost 0, with 6 bases in between. The DNA of the CDR3 is TGCGCCAGCAGCTCCAACATGAACACTGAAGCTTTCTTT. This translates into CASSSNMNTEAFF.

This rearrangement joins TRBV9 to TRBJ2-3, with a tentative D call TRBD1 (6 bases). The CDR3 length is 12 residues. Trimming took off 4 bases at V and 7 bases at J, with 10 bases between the two ends. The germline gives CDR1 SGDLS, CDR2 YYNGEE. In DNA form, the CDR3 reads TGTGCCAGCAGCCCCAGGGGAAATACGCAGTATTTT. Translation gives CASSPRGNTQYF.

Written as DNA, the CDR3 is TGCAGCGGGTCGACAGGGGAAAGCACTGAAGCTTTCTTT. Residues: CSGSTGESTEAFF. V gene TRBV29-1 combines with J gene TRBJ1-1; TRBD1 agrees at 8 bases. CDR1 SQVTM and CDR2 ANQGSEA come from the germline V gene. The CDR3 length is 13 residues. V was clipped by 7 bases and J by 4 bases; unmatched bases: 8. The whole variable domain, remainder taken from reference TRBV29-1 and TRBJ1-1, is SAVISQKPSRDICQRGTSLTIQCQVDSQVTMMFWYRQQPGQSLTLIATANQGSEATYESGFVIDKFPISRPNLTFSTLTVSNMSPEDSSIYLCSGSTGESTEAFFGQGTRLTVV.

In its sample, this clone was seen many times. The gene calls are TRBV28 and TRBJ1-6; TRBD1 matches 8 bases. V was clipped by 8 bases and J by 8 bases; unmatched bases: 8. The CDR3 runs to 14 residues. From germline, CDR1 is MDHEN and CDR2 SYDVKM. The DNA of the CDR3 is TGTGCCAGCGCCCCCTACAGGGGGTATTCACCCCTCCACTTT. This sequence encodes CASAPYRGYSPLHF.

In DNA form, the CDR3 reads TGTGCCAGCAGTTACTCGAACAGACAGACCCAGTACTTC. Protein product: CASSYSNRQTQYF. J is TRBJ2-5 and V is TRBV6-5; no definite D call. The germline gives CDR1 MNHEY, CDR2 SVGAGI. The CDR3 consists of 13 residues. The ends were cut back, 0 bases at V and 6 bases at J, with 8 bases in the middle.

This clone was seen a single time. CDR3 bases: TGTGCCAGCAGTCCCAGCGGGGCCTACACCGGGGAGCTGTTTTTT. Its translation: CASSPSGAYTGELFF. The V gene is TRBV5-4, the J gene TRBJ2-2; 7 bases align to TRBD2. V shed 5 bases and J 3 bases; nucleotides not matched to a gene: 7. Per the germline V gene, CDR1 is SGHNT and CDR2 is YYREEE (reference sequence). The CDR3 covers 15 residues. The full variable domain, in which reference TRBV5-4 and TRBJ2-2 provide the parts outside the CDR3, is ETGVTQSPTHLIKTRGQQVTLRCSSQSGHNTVSWYQQALGQGPQFIFQYYREEENGRGNFPPRFSGLQFPNYSSELNVNALELDDSALYLCASSPSGAYTGELFFGEGSRLTVL.

As to this clone: Other DNA sequences of this sample code for an identical CDR3. The rearrangement uses TRBV6-5 and TRBJ2-7; TRBD1 matches at 11 bases. This CDR3 has 15 amino acids. The germline CDR1 and CDR2 sequences are MNHEY and SVGAGI. The V gene end was trimmed by 3 bases and the J gene end by 1 base; junction bases not matched to a gene: 2. CDR3 DNA: TGTGCCAGCAGTTATAGGGACAGGGGGTCCTACGAGCAGTACTTC. Translated: CASSYRDRGSYEQYF.

V is TRBV5-1 and J is TRBJ2-1, with D possibly being TRBD2 (6 bases). Per germline, CDR1 SGHRS and CDR2 YFSETQ. The CDR3 totals 14 residues. Trimming pared 3 bases from V and 6 bases from J, leaving 13 bases between. This chain's CDR3 is CASSSSAGTNEQFF. The CDR3 bases are TGCGCCAGCAGCTCATCTGCGGGGACCAATGAGCAGTTCTTC. The whole variable domain, filled in from reference TRBV5-1 and TRBJ2-1, reads KAGVTQTPRYLIKTRGQQVTLSCSPISGHRSVSWYQQTPGQGLQFLFEYFSETQRNKGNFPGRFSGRQFSNSRSEMNVSTLELGDSALYLCASSSSAGTNEQFFGPGTRLTVL.

This clone is a singleton in its sample. The CDR3 region is CASRSMGSPNDEQFF. The CDR3 region has the DNA TGTGCCAGCAGAAGCATGGGGAGCCCCAATGATGAGCAGTTCTTC. The chain carries TRBV3-1 (or the pseudogene TRBV3-2) and TRBJ2-1, with D perhaps TRBD2 (5 bases). V was clipped by 6 bases and J by 8 bases, with 20 bases between them. CDR3 length: 15 amino acids. CDR1 is LGHDT and CDR2 is YNNKEL in the germline V gene (reference sequence).

The V gene is TRBV7-3, the J gene TRBJ2-2; D is possibly TRBD1 (6 bases). Trimming pared 5 bases from V and 2 bases from J, leaving 12 bases between. The CDR3 covers 15 residues. The germline V gene encodes CDR1 SGHTA and CDR2 FQGTGA. CDR3 sequence reads: CASSDGTSNTGELFF. For the CDR3, the DNA is TGTGCCAGCAGCGACGGGACAAGTAACACCGGGGAGCTGTTTTTT.

The chain is built from TRBV5-1 and TRBJ1-1; possible D gene TRBD1, 6 bases. The germline V gene has CDR1 SGHRS and CDR2 YFSETQ. Between the trimmed V and J ends, which lost 0 bases and 3 bases, there was a span of 15 bases. The CDR3 is made up of 16 amino acids. The CDR3 DNA follows: TGCGCCAGCAGCTTGGAGACAGGCGCCAAGGACACTGAAGCTTTCTTT. Encoded protein: CASSLETGAKDTEAFF.

The chain has TRBV27 and TRBJ1-3; D gene ambiguous. Germline assignment: CDR1 MNHEY and CDR2 SMNVEV (reference sequence). The CDR3 sequence is 13 residues long. The V gene lost 6 bases and the J gene lost 2 bases, with 8 bases spanning the gap. The CDR3 DNA reads as TGTGCCAGCAGGGCAGCGGCTGGAAACACCATATATTTT. This translates into CASRAAAGNTIYF.

The chain joins TRBV7-9 to TRBJ1-6; the match to TRBD1 covers 8 bases. This CDR3 region has 15 residues. V lost 0 bases and J lost 8; bases outside the gene matches: 3. CDR1 is SEHNR, CDR2 FQNEAQ, per germline (reference sequence). The CDR3 DNA reads TGTGCCAGCAGCTTAGCGGACAGGGCACATTCACCCCTCCACTTT. Translated: CASSLADRAHSPLHF. Variable domain in full (rest from reference TRBV7-9 and TRBJ1-6): DTGVSQNPRHKITKRGQNVTFRCDPISEHNRLYWYRQTLGQGPEFLTYFQNEAQLEKSRLLSDRFSAERPKGSFSTLEIQRTEQGDSAMYLCASSLADRAHSPLHFGNGTRLTVT.

J is TRBJ2-1 and V is TRBV19; D might be TRBD1 (6 bases). Germline V gene sequence: CDR1 LNHDA, CDR2 SQIVND (reference sequence). Trimming left V 0 bases short and J 8 bases short, with 14 bases between. The CDR3 length is 15 residues. CDR3 in amino acids: CASSIDRLPGDEQFF. In DNA form, the CDR3 reads TGTGCCAGTAGTATAGATCGATTACCAGGGGATGAGCAGTTCTTC. The variable domain in full, with the rest retrieved from reference TRBV19 and TRBJ2-1, is DGGITQSPKYLFRKEGQNVTLSCEQNLNHDAMYWYRQDPGQGLRLIYYSQIVNDFQKGDIAEGYSVSREKKESFPLTVTSAQKNPTAFYLCASSIDRLPGDEQFFGPGTRLTVL.